This TCR beta chain was recovered during a study of CD8 T cells in ankylosing spondylitis. Study-level points and caveats: Significant enrichment of disease-linked clones was reported in matched ankylosing spondylitis synovial fluid. The authors found the disease-linked clones to be CD8+ and relatively rare in peripheral blood.

Molecular-barcoded quantitative 5'-RACE produced these TCR beta libraries. TCRdb called the 5' RACE reads again in MiXCR, with one record for every CDR3 protein. The repertoire consists of 200,000 to 250,000 distinct CDR3 sequences, with roughly 25% occurring once and the leading ten covering approximately 6.6%. The V and J ends lost 0 bases and 0 bases respectively, with 15 bases between them. From germline, CDR1 is DFQATT and CDR2 SNEGSKA (reference sequence). The CDR3 is 17 amino acids. As regards this clonotype: Its matching antigen is unknown.

This TCR came from a male donor with ankylosing spondylitis or in good health (not recorded which). The chain uses TRBV20-1 and TRBJ2-4; D gene ambiguous. Sequenced sample: blood, either unsorted or a sorted T cell fraction (not recorded which). In DNA form, the CDR3 reads TGCAGTGCTAGAGATGCCCAGGTTTTTTTAGCCAAAAACATTCAGTACTTC. Protein sequence: CSARDAQVFLAKNIQYF.